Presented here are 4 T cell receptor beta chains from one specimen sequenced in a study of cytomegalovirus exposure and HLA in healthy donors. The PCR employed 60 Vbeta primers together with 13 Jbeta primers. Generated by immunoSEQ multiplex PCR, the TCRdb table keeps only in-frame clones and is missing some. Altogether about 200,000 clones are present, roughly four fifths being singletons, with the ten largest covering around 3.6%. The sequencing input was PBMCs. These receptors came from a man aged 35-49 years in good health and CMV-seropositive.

The chain's CDR3 is CASSIRGETQYF. CDR3 DNA sequence: TGTGCCAGCAGTATTAGAGGGGAGACCCAGTACTTC. This chain links TRBV27 with TRBJ2-5; weak D call: TRBD2 (5 bases). V lost 5 bases and J lost 5, with 9 bases in between. In germline, CDR1 is MNHEY, CDR2 SMNVEV (reference sequence). This CDR3 is 12 amino acids long.

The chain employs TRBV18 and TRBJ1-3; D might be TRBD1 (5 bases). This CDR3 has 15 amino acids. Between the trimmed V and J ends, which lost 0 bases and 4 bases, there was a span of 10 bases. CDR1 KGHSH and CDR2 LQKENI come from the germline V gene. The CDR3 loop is CASSPPGLGGNTIYF. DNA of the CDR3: TGTGCCAGCTCACCACCGGGGCTCGGGGGAAACACCATATATTTT.

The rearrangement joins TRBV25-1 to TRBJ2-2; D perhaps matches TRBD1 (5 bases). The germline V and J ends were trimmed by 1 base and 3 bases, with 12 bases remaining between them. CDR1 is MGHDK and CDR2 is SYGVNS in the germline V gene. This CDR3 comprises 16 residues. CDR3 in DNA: TGTGCCAGCAGTGAATTGGGAAGGGGCGACACCGGGGAGCTGTTTTTT. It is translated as CASSELGRGDTGELFF.

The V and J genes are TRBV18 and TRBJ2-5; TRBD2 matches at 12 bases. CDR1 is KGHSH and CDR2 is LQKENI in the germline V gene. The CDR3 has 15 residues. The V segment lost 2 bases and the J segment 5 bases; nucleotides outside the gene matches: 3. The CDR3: CASSPGLAGRETQYF. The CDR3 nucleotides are TGTGCCAGCTCACCAGGACTAGCGGGGAGGGAGACCCAGTACTTC. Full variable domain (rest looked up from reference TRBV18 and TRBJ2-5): NAGVMQNPRHLVRRRGQEARLRCSPMKGHSHVYWYRQLPEEGLKFMVYLQKENIIDESGMPKERFSAEFPKEGPSILRIQQVVRGDSAAYFCASSPGLAGRETQYFGPGTRLLVL.